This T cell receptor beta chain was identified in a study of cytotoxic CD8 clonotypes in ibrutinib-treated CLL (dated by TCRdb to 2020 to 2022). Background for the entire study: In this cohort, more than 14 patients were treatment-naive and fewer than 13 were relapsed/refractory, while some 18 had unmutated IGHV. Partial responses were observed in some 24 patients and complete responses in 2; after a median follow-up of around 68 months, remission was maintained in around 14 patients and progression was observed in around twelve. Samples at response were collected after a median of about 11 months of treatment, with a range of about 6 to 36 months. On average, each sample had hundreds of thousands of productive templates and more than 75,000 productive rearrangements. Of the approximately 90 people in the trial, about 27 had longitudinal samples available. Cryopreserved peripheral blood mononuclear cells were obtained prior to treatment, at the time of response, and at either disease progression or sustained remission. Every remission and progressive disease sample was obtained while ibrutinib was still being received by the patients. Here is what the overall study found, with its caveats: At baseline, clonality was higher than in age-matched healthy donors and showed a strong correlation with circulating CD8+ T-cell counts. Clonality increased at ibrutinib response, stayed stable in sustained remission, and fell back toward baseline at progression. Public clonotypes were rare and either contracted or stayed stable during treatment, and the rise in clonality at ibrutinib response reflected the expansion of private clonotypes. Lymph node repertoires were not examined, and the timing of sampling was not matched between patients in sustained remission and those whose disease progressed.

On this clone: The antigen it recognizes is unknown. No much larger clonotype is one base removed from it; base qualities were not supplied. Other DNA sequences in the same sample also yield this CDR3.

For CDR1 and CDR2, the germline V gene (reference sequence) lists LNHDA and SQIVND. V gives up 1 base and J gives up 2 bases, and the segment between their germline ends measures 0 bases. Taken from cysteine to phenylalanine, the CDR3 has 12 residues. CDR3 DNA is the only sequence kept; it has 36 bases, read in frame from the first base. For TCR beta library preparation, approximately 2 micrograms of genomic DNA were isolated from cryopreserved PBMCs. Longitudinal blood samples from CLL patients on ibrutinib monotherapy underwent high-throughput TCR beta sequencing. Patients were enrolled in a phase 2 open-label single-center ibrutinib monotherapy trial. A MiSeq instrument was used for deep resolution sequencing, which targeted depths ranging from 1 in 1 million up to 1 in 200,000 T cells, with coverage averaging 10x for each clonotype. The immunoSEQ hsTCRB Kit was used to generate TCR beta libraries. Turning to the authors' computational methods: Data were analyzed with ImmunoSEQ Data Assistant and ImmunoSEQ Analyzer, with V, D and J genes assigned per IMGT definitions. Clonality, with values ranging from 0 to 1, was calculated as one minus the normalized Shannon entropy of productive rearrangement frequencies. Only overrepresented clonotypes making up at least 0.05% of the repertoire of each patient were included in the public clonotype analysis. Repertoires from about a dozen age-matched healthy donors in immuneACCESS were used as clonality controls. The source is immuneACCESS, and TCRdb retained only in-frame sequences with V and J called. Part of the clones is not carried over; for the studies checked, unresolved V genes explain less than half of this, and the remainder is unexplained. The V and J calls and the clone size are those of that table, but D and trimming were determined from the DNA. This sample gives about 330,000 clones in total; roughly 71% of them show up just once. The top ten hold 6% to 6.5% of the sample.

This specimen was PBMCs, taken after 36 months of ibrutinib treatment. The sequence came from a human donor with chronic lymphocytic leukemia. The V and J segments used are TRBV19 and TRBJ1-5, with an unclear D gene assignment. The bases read TGTGCCAGTAGTATAGGCAATCAGCCCCAGCATTTT. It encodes CASSIGNQPQHF.